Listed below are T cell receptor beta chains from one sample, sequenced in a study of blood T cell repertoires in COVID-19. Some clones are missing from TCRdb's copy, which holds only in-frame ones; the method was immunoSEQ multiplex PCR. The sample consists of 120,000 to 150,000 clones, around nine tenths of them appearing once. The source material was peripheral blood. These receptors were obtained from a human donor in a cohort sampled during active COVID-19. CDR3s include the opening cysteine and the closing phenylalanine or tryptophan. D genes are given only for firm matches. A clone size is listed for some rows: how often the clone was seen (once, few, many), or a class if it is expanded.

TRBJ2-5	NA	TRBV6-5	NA	TGTGCCAGCAACTCAGGGAGGGAGACCCAGTACTTC	CASNSGRETQYF
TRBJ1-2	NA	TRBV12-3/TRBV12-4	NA	TGTGCCAGCAGTTTCCGGGGGAACTATGGCTACACCTTC	CASSFRGNYGYTF
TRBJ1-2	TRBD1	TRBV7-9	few	TGTGCCAGCACTACCATGGCCAGGGGGAATGGCTACACCTTC	CASTTMARGNGYTF
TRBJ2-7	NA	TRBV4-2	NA	TGTGCCAGCAGCCATCTAGAGCTGGAACCCTACGAGCAGTACTTC	CASSHLELEPYEQYF
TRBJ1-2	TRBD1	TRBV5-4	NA	TGTGCCAGCAGCTTGGGCAGGGGGCCGCAAGTGGATGGCTACACCTTC	CASSLGRGPQVDGYTF
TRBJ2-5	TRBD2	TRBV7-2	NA	TGTGCCAGCAGCTTATCGGGGCGGGGGGGACTCCAAGAGACCCAGTACTTC	CASSLSGRGGLQETQYF
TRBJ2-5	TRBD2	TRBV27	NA	TGTGCCAGCACCCGCGGGGGACTAGAACAAGAGACCCAGTACTTC	CASTRGGLEQETQYF
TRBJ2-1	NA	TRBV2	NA	TGTGCCAGCACCCGGGACTCCCCCAATGAGCAGTTCTTC	CASTRDSPNEQFF
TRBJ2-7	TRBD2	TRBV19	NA	TGTGCCAGTAGTATACCACCAGCGGGAGGAAACTCCTACGAGCAGTACTTC	CASSIPPAGGNSYEQYF
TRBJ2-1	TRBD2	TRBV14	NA	TGTGCCAGCAGCCGGGGCGCGGGACTAGGGGAAGGGAATGAGCAGTTCTTC	CASSRGAGLGEGNEQFF
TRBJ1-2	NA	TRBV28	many	TGTGCCAGCAGTTTAAACGGTATAGGGCAGGGAAAAAGTGGCTACACCTTC	CASSLNGIGQGKSGYTF
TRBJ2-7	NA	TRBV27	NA	TGTGCCAGCAGTTTAGGTAGTCACTACGAGCAGTACTTC	CASSLGSHYEQYF
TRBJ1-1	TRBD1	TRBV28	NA	TGTGCCAGCAGTTTAGGCAGGGGGCGGGACACTGAAGCTTTCTTT	CASSLGRGRDTEAFF
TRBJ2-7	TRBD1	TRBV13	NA	TGTGCCAGCAGCTTCCCCGGACAGGGCTTGTACGAGCAGTACTTC	CASSFPGQGLYEQYF
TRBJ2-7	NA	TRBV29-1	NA	TGCAGCGTTGAAGATGGAGGGGGCCACGAGCAGTACTTC	CSVEDGGGHEQYF
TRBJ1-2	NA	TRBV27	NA	TGTGCCAGCAGTTCTACAATCAGGGGCCCTAACTATGGCTACACCTTC	CASSSTIRGPNYGYTF